The rows below give T cell receptor beta chains drawn from one sample of a study of control samples from healthy donors and cancer patients. TCRdb keeps only in-frame clones here, not all; method: immunoSEQ multiplex PCR. The table includes 65,000 to 90,000 clones, around nine tenths detected once. The sequencing input was PBMCs. The source of these receptors is a woman aged 45-65 years with colorectal cancer. Both conserved end residues are part of each CDR3. D genes are given only for firm matches. Rows give clone size only sometimes, using once, few, many, or a class for an expanded clone.

CDR3: CASSRTWDLQETQYF
DNA: TGTGCCAGCAGTAGGACATGGGACCTTCAAGAGACCCAGTACTTC
D: -
J: TRBJ2-5
V: TRBV6-5
size: -

CDR3: CSAKTGVGETQYF
DNA: TGCAGCGCGAAGACAGGGGTAGGAGAGACCCAGTACTTC
D: TRBD1
J: TRBJ2-5
V: TRBV29-1
size: -

CDR3: CASSEAYSNEAFF
DNA: TGTGCCAGCAGTGAAGCCTATAGTAACGAGGCTTTCTTT
D: -
J: TRBJ1-1
V: TRBV6-1
size: -

CDR3: CASSYETGGYGYTF
DNA: TGTGCCAGCAGCTATGAGACAGGAGGCTATGGCTACACCTTC
D: -
J: TRBJ1-2
V: TRBV7-9
size: -

CDR3: CAWSSGEETQYF
DNA: TGTGCCTGGAGTTCCGGGGAGGAGACCCAGTACTTC
D: -
J: TRBJ2-5
V: TRBV30
size: -

CDR3: CASSLRQGEKLFF
DNA: TGCGCCAGCAGCCTAAGACAGGGTGAAAAACTGTTTTTT
D: TRBD1
J: TRBJ1-4
V: TRBV5-1
size: -

CDR3: CASGQMNTEAFF
DNA: TGTGCCAGCGGACAGATGAACACTGAAGCTTTCTTT
D: -
J: TRBJ1-1
V: TRBV2
size: -

CDR3: CASSLDFVAIETQYF
DNA: TGTGCCAGCAGCTTGGATTTTGTAGCGATTGAGACCCAGTACTTC
D: -
J: TRBJ2-5
V: TRBV5-8
size: -

CDR3: CASRLRQGVGTGELFF
DNA: TGTGCCAGCAGACTTAGACAGGGTGTGGGCACCGGGGAGCTGTTTTTT
D: TRBD1
J: TRBJ2-2
V: TRBV7-2
size: once

CDR3: CASSQPGDLTDTQYF
DNA: TGCGCCAGCAGCCAACCGGGGGATCTCACAGATACGCAGTATTTT
D: -
J: TRBJ2-3
V: TRBV4-1
size: -

CDR3: CATGVEGNTEAFF
DNA: TGTGCCACCGGTGTGGAGGGGAACACTGAAGCTTTCTTT
D: -
J: TRBJ1-1
V: TRBV10-3
size: once

CDR3: CASSIDGVGNTIYF
DNA: TGTGCCAGTAGTATAGACGGGGTAGGAAACACCATATATTTT
D: -
J: TRBJ1-3
V: TRBV19
size: -

CDR3: CASSDGQYNSPLHF
DNA: TGTGCCAGTAGTGACGGACAGTATAATTCACCCCTCCACTTT
D: -
J: TRBJ1-6
V: TRBV19
size: -

CDR3: CASSQDGGDNSPLHF
DNA: TGCGCCAGCAGCCAAGATGGAGGGGATAATTCACCCCTCCACTTT
D: -
J: TRBJ1-6
V: TRBV4-3
size: -

CDR3: CASKVGEDTEAFF
DNA: TGTGCCAGCAAGGTAGGAGAGGACACTGAAGCTTTCTTT
D: -
J: TRBJ1-1
V: TRBV2
size: few

CDR3: CASTETLTGELFF
DNA: TGTGCCAGTACTGAGACTTTAACCGGGGAGCTGTTTTTT
D: -
J: TRBJ2-2
V: TRBV19
size: -

CDR3: CATSSLRGEGDTQYF
DNA: TGTGCCACCAGCAGCCTGCGGGGGGAAGGGGATACGCAGTATTTT
D: TRBD2
J: TRBJ2-3
V: TRBV15
size: -

CDR3: CAISSQRLNYGYTF
DNA: TGTGCCATCTCGAGCCAGAGACTTAACTATGGCTACACCTTC
D: -
J: TRBJ1-2
V: TRBV10-3
size: -

CDR3: CASSLIAAYSNQPQHF
DNA: TGTGCCAGCAGTTTAATCGCAGCCTATAGCAATCAGCCCCAGCATTTT
D: -
J: TRBJ1-5
V: TRBV28
size: -

CDR3: CASRLTVNSPLHF
DNA: TGTGCCAGCAGGTTGACAGTCAATTCACCCCTCCACTTT
D: -
J: TRBJ1-6
V: TRBV2
size: -

CDR3: CASSQGTGDGYTF
DNA: TGTGCCAGCAGCCAAGGGACAGGGGATGGCTACACCTTC
D: TRBD1
J: TRBJ1-2
V: TRBV3-1/TRBV3-2
size: -

CDR3: CASSQRTPDRGYEGTGELFF
DNA: TGTGCCAGCAGCCAAAGAACGCCGGACAGGGGGTATGAGGGCACCGGGGAGCTGTTTTTT
D: TRBD1
J: TRBJ2-2
V: TRBV14
size: -

CDR3: CASCKGGATNEKLFF
DNA: TGTGCCAGTTGTAAAGGGGGGGCAACTAATGAAAAACTGTTTTTT
D: -
J: TRBJ1-4
V: TRBV19
size: -

CDR3: CASSVQGTSTDTQYF
DNA: TGTGCCAGCAGTGTACAGGGGACTAGCACAGATACGCAGTATTTT
D: -
J: TRBJ2-3
V: TRBV2
size: -

CDR3: CASSMDWAFGYTF
DNA: TGTGCCAGTAGTATGGATTGGGCCTTCGGCTACACCTTC
D: -
J: TRBJ1-2
V: TRBV19
size: -

CDR3: CASSQGFGGGETQYF
DNA: TGCGCCAGCAGCCAAGGATTCGGGGGGGGAGAGACCCAGTACTTC
D: TRBD2
J: TRBJ2-5
V: TRBV4-3
size: once

CDR3: CASSLAGRRPGPGYTF
DNA: TGTGCCAGCAGCTTGGCGGGACGGAGGCCTGGGCCCGGCTACACCTTC
D: -
J: TRBJ1-2
V: TRBV5-4
size: -

CDR3: CASTGTGFGNEKLFF
DNA: TGTGCCAGTACTGGGACAGGGTTTGGGAATGAAAAACTGTTTTTT
D: TRBD1
J: TRBJ1-4
V: TRBV19
size: once

CDR3: CASSFSGRVGTEAFF
DNA: TGTGCCAGCAGTTTTTCGGGGCGGGTGGGCACTGAAGCTTTCTTT
D: -
J: TRBJ1-1
V: TRBV27
size: -

CDR3: CASSLFDTQYF
DNA: TGTGCCAGCAGTTTATTTGATACGCAGTATTTT
D: -
J: TRBJ2-3
V: TRBV12-3/TRBV12-4
size: -

CDR3: CASSLDPGQGTYGYTF
DNA: TGTGCCAGCAGCTTAGATCCGGGACAGGGGACCTATGGCTACACCTTC
D: TRBD1
J: TRBJ1-2
V: TRBV7-9
size: -

CDR3: CASSLLGGSGELFF
DNA: TGTGCCAGCAGCTTATTGGGGGGCTCCGGGGAGCTGTTTTTT
D: -
J: TRBJ2-2
V: TRBV7-3
size: -